A single T cell receptor beta chain is shown here with its context. The antigen remains undetermined. The entry originates in a study of T cells in Graves' hyperthyroidism and ophthalmopathy. Findings and caveats of the study: Within blood appeared most thyroid clonotypes that had expanded above 0.001.

RNA transcripts served as the template for amplifying TCR beta CDR3 regions. TCR CDR3 regions were first amplified by RT-PCR with HTBI primers. TCRdb reprocessed the multiplex PCR reads with MiXCR, giving one entry per CDR3 protein. The sample consists of under 250,000 distinct CDR3 sequences, approximately 17% of them appearing once. The receptor comes from a man aged 50-59 years with Graves' hyperthyroidism. The sequenced sample was blood.

CDR3 residues: CAINFVYIGRETQYF. CDR3 nucleotides: TGTGCCATCAACTTTGTGTATATTGGGCGGGAGACCCAGTACTTC. The chain employs TRBV9 and TRBJ2-5; D is ambiguous. CDR1 is SGDLS and CDR2 is YYNGEE in the germline V gene. V lost 9 bases to trimming and J lost 5 bases, with 23 bases between them. The CDR3 contains 15 residues.